Below, 30 T cell receptor beta chains from the same sample are listed, as sequenced in a study of CD8 T cells in Susac syndrome. RNA totalling about 0.45 to 1 ug underwent reverse transcription with random hexamers. TCRdb passed the immunoSEQ multiplex PCR reads through MiXCR, listing each CDR3 protein once. The table includes about 180,000 distinct CDR3 sequences, approximately 96% detected once. Sample: CD4+ T cells from PBMCs. Receptor source: a human donor with multiple sclerosis.

The J gene is TRBJ2-7, the V gene TRBV4-3; D remains unclear. Trimming cost V 2 bases and J 3 bases, with 17 bases left between them. Germline V lookup: CDR1 LGHNA, CDR2 YSLEER. The CDR3 runs to 16 residues. The CDR3 coding sequence is TGCGCCAGCAGCCAACCGCTCGTGAGGAATATCTACGAGCAGTACTTC. Residues: CASSQPLVRNIYEQYF.

This rearrangement joins TRBV4-3 to TRBJ1-6; D gene uncertain. The germline gives CDR1 LGHNA, CDR2 YSLEER. The CDR3 sequence is 15 residues long. Trimming cost V 0 bases and J 7 bases, with 10 bases left between them. The CDR3 nucleotides read TGCGCCAGCAGCCAAGATTCGTTCCGGAATTCACCCCTCCACTTT. This gives the protein CASSQDSFRNSPLHF.

This sequence joins TRBV20-1 and TRBJ1-2; a possible D gene is TRBD1 (5 bases). Deletions cut 0 bases from V and 4 bases from J, with 15 bases between. The CDR3 length is 15 residues. The V gene's germline CDR1 is DFQATT and CDR2 SNEGSKA (reference sequence). The CDR3 region has the DNA TGCAGTGCTAGAGATCCCCCGGGGCGGGCCTATGGCTACACCTTC. The encoded protein is CSARDPPGRAYGYTF.

The gene calls are TRBV19 and TRBJ2-2; 10 positions match TRBD1. Germline V gene data show CDR1 as LNHDA and CDR2 as SQIVND (reference sequence). With 6 bases clipped from V and 7 bases from J, the junction kept 8 bases outside the gene matches. CDR3 size: 15 residues. The CDR3 DNA sequence: TGTGCCAGTAGAGACAGGGGGCTCGTTGGCGGGGAGCTGTTTTTT. Amino acids: CASRDRGLVGGELFF.

The J gene is TRBJ2-5, the V gene TRBV3-1, with 11 positions matching TRBD2. V trimming: 2 bases; J trimming: 1 base; junction bases outside the gene matches: 3. This CDR3 has 16 amino acids. Germline loops: CDR1 LGHDT, CDR2 YNNKEL (reference sequence). DNA for the CDR3: TGTGCCAGCAGCCAAAGGGGACTAGCGGTCCAAGAGACCCAGTACTTC. It specifies CASSQRGLAVQETQYF.

The chain is built from TRBV6-5 and TRBJ1-5; D is undetermined. The V end was cut by 6 bases, the J end by 6 bases, with 15 bases between. This CDR3 is 14 amino acids long. Germline assignment: CDR1 MNHEY and CDR2 SVGAGI. The CDR3 region is CASRADLRGQPQHF. The CDR3 bases are TGTGCCAGCAGGGCCGACCTTCGGGGTCAGCCCCAGCATTTT.

The chain joins TRBV29-1 to TRBJ1-1; D gene uncertain. The CDR3 length is 13 residues. Trimming cost V 3 bases and J 2 bases, with 10 bases left between them. Germline V lookup: CDR1 SQVTM, CDR2 ANQGSEA. As DNA, the CDR3 is TGCAGCGTTGACGGTGGGTTAAACACTGAAGCTTTCTTT. Amino acids: CSVDGGLNTEAFF.

The chain carries TRBV7-9 and TRBJ2-3, with D possibly TRBD1 on 5 matching bases. Germline CDR1 is SEHNR and CDR2 is FQNEAQ (reference sequence). The CDR3 is made up of 18 amino acids. The V end lost 5 bases, the J end lost 0 bases, and 21 bases lay between the germline ends. CDR3 sequence reads: CASSRYGRQGGSTDTQYF. The CDR3 nucleotides are TGTGCCAGCAGCCGGTACGGTCGTCAGGGCGGAAGCACAGATACGCAGTATTTT.

The gene calls are TRBV7-8 and TRBJ2-1, with 7 nucleotides matching TRBD1. Germline V lookup: CDR1 SGHVS, CDR2 FQNEAQ. This CDR3 is built from 13 residues. V was pared by 10 bases and J by 8 bases, with 11 bases of the junction left unmatched. The DNA of the CDR3 is TGTGCCACCCGGGACAGCCTTGTCGATGAGCAGTTCTTC. Its protein product is CATRDSLVDEQFF.

This chain uses TRBV7-9 with TRBJ1-2, with 7 bases lining up with TRBD1. Germline V lookup: CDR1 SEHNR, CDR2 FQNEAQ (reference sequence). Unmatched junction bases numbered 8, after V lost 5 bases and J lost 2 bases. This CDR3 comprises 15 residues. The CDR3 protein is CASSGWGQSNYGYTF. The CDR3 DNA is TGTGCCAGCAGCGGATGGGGACAGTCCAACTATGGCTACACCTTC.

A remark on this clonotype: At one boundary the junction diverges from the germline segment, which might be a read error. The rearrangement links TRBV5-8 to TRBJ1-5, with D possibly being TRBD1 (5 bases). The CDR3 has 12 amino acids. Germline CDR1 reads SGHTS; CDR2 reads YDEGEE. The CDR3 loop is CASRRQGFVLDF. CDR3 nucleotides: TGTGCCAGCAGACGTCAGGGTTTCGTCCTGGATTTT.

CDR3 sequence reads: CAWRVGMYTEAFF. Here the CDR3 DNA reads TGTGCCTGGAGGGTCGGGATGTACACTGAAGCTTTCTTT. The chain is built from TRBV30 and TRBJ1-1; D not resolved. With 3 bases removed from V and 3 bases from J, the gap between germline ends came to 11 bases. Germline V lookup: CDR1 GTSNPN, CDR2 SVGIG (reference sequence). CDR3 length: 13 amino acids.

The CDR3: CATSGGGNTDTQYF. CDR3 sequence (DNA): TGTGCCACCAGCGGCGGGGGGAACACAGATACGCAGTATTTT. The V and J genes are TRBV15 and TRBJ2-3; 8 positions match TRBD2. This CDR3 comprises 14 residues. V was pared by 5 bases and J by 2 bases, with 3 bases of the junction left unmatched. Germline values: CDR1 LNHNV, CDR2 YYDKDF (reference sequence).

The chain employs TRBV29-1 and TRBJ2-7; D may correspond to TRBD1 or TRBD2 (5 bases each). CDR3 size: 13 residues. Per the germline V gene, CDR1 is SQVTM and CDR2 is ANQGSEA. The V end was cut by 4 bases, the J end by 7 bases, with 17 bases between. The CDR3 DNA reads as TGCAGCGTTGGGGGGATTTACGCGGATGAGCAGTACTTC. Translated: CSVGGIYADEQYF.

The genes are TRBV11-1 and TRBJ2-7; D gene uncertain. The CDR3 covers 11 residues. Germline assignment: CDR1 SGHAT and CDR2 FQDESV (reference sequence). V lost 1 base, J lost 8 bases, and 6 bases lay in between. The CDR3 DNA is TGTGCCAGCAGCTTAGGGTGGAAGCAGTACTTC. Translation: CASSLGWKQYF. The full variable domain, rest sourced from reference TRBV11-1 and TRBJ2-7, is EAEVAQSPRYKITEKSQAVAFWCDPISGHATLYWYRQILGQGPELLVQFQDESVVDDSQLPKDRFSAERLKGVDSTLKIQPAELGDSAMYLCASSLGWKQYFGPGTRLTVT.

The chain carries TRBV12-3 or TRBV12-4 and TRBJ2-1, with 9 bases that match TRBD2. J was trimmed by 11 bases and V by 8 bases; bases with no gene match: 10. The CDR3 covers 13 residues. The CDR3 coding sequence is TGTGCCAGCGGACCCTCTAGCGGGGCTAAGCAGTTCTTC. This translates into CASGPSSGAKQFF.

The rearrangement links TRBV30 to TRBJ2-7; D is possibly TRBD2 (5 bases). The CDR3 loop spans 13 amino acids. Germline CDR1 GTSNPN, CDR2 SVGIG (reference sequence). V was trimmed by 5 bases and J by 2 bases, leaving 13 bases between them. CDR3 DNA: TGTGCCTGGCGGACGGGGTATGCCTACGAGCAGTACTTC. Translating gives CAWRTGYAYEQYF.

V gene TRBV20-1 combines with J gene TRBJ1-2; D ambiguous. The germline V gene has CDR1 DFQATT and CDR2 SNEGSKA (reference sequence). The CDR3 sequence is 12 residues long. CDR3 in DNA: TGCAGAGGAGACGGACCTAACTATGGCTACACCTTC. Its protein is CRGDGPNYGYTF.

CDR3 in DNA: TGTGCCAGCAGCTTAGAAGGGACAGGGCTTCGGAAGTACTTC. The encoded protein is CASSLEGTGLRKYF. The genes are TRBV7-9 and TRBJ2-7; TRBD1 matches at 9 bases. Germline V lookup: CDR1 SEHNR, CDR2 FQNEAQ (reference sequence). The CDR3 extends over 14 amino acids. J gave up 11 bases and V 1 base, and 9 bases lay outside the gene matches.

This rearrangement joins TRBV4-2 to TRBJ2-2; D possibly corresponds to TRBD2 (7 bases). The CDR3 is 16 amino acids. V lost 1 base and J lost 3, with 12 bases in between. Germline assignment: CDR1 LGHNA and CDR2 YNFKEQ. The CDR3 region has the DNA TGTGCCAGCAGCCAAGGGGGGGGCCCTCACACCGGGGAGCTGTTTTTT. Amino acid sequence: CASSQGGGPHTGELFF.

The chain recombines TRBV7-2 with TRBJ1-1, with D tentatively TRBD1 (5 bases). This CDR3 is built from 13 residues. Germline CDR1 and CDR2: SGHTA and FQGNSA. V was shortened by 3 bases and J by 9 bases, with 14 bases between the two germline ends. CDR3 sequence (DNA): TGTGCCAGCAGCTTCACAGGCACACGACAAGCTTTCTTT. This codes for CASSFTGTRQAFF.

This clonotype was detected only a few times. The V gene is TRBV24-1, the J gene TRBJ2-3, with D possibly being TRBD1 (6 bases). Germline V lookup: CDR1 KGHDR, CDR2 SFDVKD. The CDR3 loop spans 13 amino acids. V lost 7 bases to trimming and J lost 0 bases, with 7 bases between them. CDR3 nucleotides: TGTGCCACCAGACAGGGTAGCACAGATACGCAGTATTTT. Amino acids: CATRQGSTDTQYF.

The chain combines TRBV9 with TRBJ2-3; D is uncertain. The CDR3 covers 14 residues. V was pared by 5 bases and J by 4 bases, with 14 bases between. In germline, CDR1 is SGDLS, CDR2 YYNGEE. CDR3 amino acids: CASSLAPPADTQYF. The CDR3, as DNA: TGTGCCAGCAGTCTGGCTCCACCAGCAGATACGCAGTATTTT. The whole variable domain, remainder taken from reference TRBV9 and TRBJ2-3, is DSGVTQTPKHLITATGQRVTLRCSPRSGDLSVYWYQQSLDQGLQFLIQYYNGEERAKGNILERFSAQQFPDLHSELNLSSLELGDSALYFCASSLAPPADTQYFGPGTRLTVL.

The count of this clonotype is one. V is TRBV5-1 and J is TRBJ2-2; D is ambiguous. Germline CDR1 and CDR2: SGHRS and YFSETQ. V was trimmed by 3 bases and J by 3 bases, leaving 6 bases between them. The CDR3 is 13 amino acids. The CDR3 region is CASSYDYTGELFF. As DNA, the CDR3 is TGCGCCAGCAGCTATGACTACACCGGGGAGCTGTTTTTT. Looking up the rest from reference TRBV5-1 and TRBJ2-2 gives the full variable domain: KAGVTQTPRYLIKTRGQQVTLSCSPISGHRSVSWYQQTPGQGLQFLFEYFSETQRNKGNFPGRFSGRQFSNSRSEMNVSTLELGDSALYLCASSYDYTGELFFGEGSRLTVL.

V gene TRBV12-3 or TRBV12-4 combines with J gene TRBJ1-4; no definite D call. This CDR3 has 14 amino acids. V was clipped by 7 bases and J by 8 bases, with 17 bases between them. CDR3: CASTRLDEVEKLFF. In DNA form, the CDR3 reads TGTGCCAGCACCAGACTCGATGAGGTCGAAAAACTGTTTTTT.

This chain uses TRBV15 with TRBJ2-5; 9 bases align to TRBD1. The CDR3 covers 16 residues. Per the germline V gene, CDR1 is LNHNV and CDR2 is YYDKDF (reference sequence). The J segment lost 2 bases and the V segment lost 3 bases, leaving 7 bases of the junction unmatched. The CDR3 DNA follows: TGTGCCACCAGCAGCCAACTGGGGACAGGGCAAGAGACCCAGTACTTC. This gives the protein CATSSQLGTGQETQYF.

As DNA, the CDR3 is TGTGCCAGCAGCTCCGACAGGACCGGCGAGCAGTACTTC. It codes for CASSSDRTGEQYF. The chain has TRBV7-2 and TRBJ2-7, with D tentatively TRBD1 (6 bases). Germline V gives CDR1 SGHTA, CDR2 FQGNSA. V was cut by 4 bases and J by 6 bases, with 13 bases left in between. The CDR3 contains 13 residues.

The rearrangement uses TRBV29-1 and TRBJ1-1; no clear D. V dropped 4 bases and J dropped 7 bases, with 13 bases sitting between them. The CDR3 is made up of 12 amino acids. CDR1 and CDR2 (germline): SQVTM, ANQGSEA. This CDR3 reads CSVVVVGGEAFF. Written as DNA, the CDR3 is TGCAGCGTTGTAGTCGTGGGCGGTGAAGCTTTCTTT.

The chain joins TRBV25-1 to TRBJ2-1; D may correspond to TRBD1 or TRBD2 (6 bases each). Per the germline V gene, CDR1 is MGHDK and CDR2 is SYGVNS. V was cut by 5 bases and J by 2 bases, with 13 bases left in between. The CDR3 loop spans 15 amino acids. The CDR3 reads CASSFLGGPYNEQFF. As DNA, the CDR3 is TGTGCCAGCAGTTTTCTCGGGGGCCCCTACAATGAGCAGTTCTTC.

V is TRBV5-1 and J is TRBJ2-7; D is uncertain. The CDR3 spans 14 residues. V lost 1 base and J lost 1, with 9 bases in between. CDR1 is SGHRS, CDR2 YFSETQ, per germline. CDR3 coding DNA: TGCGCCAGCAGCTTGTCCCAGAGTTCCTACGAGCAGTACTTC. Translated, it gives CASSLSQSSYEQYF.